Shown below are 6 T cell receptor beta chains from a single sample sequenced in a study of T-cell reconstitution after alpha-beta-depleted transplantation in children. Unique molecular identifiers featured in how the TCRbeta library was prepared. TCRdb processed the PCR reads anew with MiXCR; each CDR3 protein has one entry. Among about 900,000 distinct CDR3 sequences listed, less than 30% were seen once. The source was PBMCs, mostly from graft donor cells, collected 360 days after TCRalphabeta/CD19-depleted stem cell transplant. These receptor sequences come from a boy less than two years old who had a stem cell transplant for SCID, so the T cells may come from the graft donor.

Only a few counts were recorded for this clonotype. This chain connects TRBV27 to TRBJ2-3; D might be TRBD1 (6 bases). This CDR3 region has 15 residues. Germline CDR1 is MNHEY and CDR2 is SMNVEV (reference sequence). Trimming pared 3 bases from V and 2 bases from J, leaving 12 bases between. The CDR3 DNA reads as TGTGCCAGCAGTTTTGCACAGGGCTCCACAGATACGCAGTATTTT. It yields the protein CASSFAQGSTDTQYF.

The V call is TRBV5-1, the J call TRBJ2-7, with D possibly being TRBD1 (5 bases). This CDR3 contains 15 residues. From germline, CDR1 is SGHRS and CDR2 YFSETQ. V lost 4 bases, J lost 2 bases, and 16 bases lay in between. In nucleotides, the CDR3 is TGCGCCAGCAGCGTGGGCCTCACAGGCCCCTACGAGCAGTACTTC. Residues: CASSVGLTGPYEQYF.

This chain's CDR3 is CASSVLDNSPEAFF. In DNA form, the CDR3 reads TGTGCCAGCAGCGTACTGGACAATTCCCCTGAAGCTTTCTTT. This chain uses TRBV9 with TRBJ1-1; possible D gene TRBD1, 5 bases. Germline V gene lookup returns CDR1 SGDLS and CDR2 YYNGEE. The CDR3 totals 14 residues. V dropped 1 base and J dropped 6 bases, with 13 bases sitting between them.

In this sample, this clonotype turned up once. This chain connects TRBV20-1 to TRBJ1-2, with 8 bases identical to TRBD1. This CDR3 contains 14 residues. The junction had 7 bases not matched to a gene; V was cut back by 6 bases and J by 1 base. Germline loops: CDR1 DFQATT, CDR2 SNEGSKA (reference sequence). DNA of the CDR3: TGCAGTGCCCAGGACAGGGAAAGTAACTATGGCTACACCTTC. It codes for CSAQDRESNYGYTF.

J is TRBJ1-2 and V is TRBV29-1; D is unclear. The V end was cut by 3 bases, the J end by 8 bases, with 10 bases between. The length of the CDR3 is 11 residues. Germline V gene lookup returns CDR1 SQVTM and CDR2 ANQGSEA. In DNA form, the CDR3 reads TGCAGCGTTGACCACAACACGGGCTACACCTTC. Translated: CSVDHNTGYTF.

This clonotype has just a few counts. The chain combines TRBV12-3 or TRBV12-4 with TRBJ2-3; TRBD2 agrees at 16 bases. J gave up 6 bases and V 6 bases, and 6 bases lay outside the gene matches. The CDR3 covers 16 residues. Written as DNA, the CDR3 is TGTGCCAGCAGCCTGGGACTAGCGGGGGGGCGTGATACGCAGTATTTT. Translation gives CASSLGLAGGRDTQYF.